These 8 T cell receptor beta chains were sequenced from one sample in a study of T cell clones after liver transplantation. Profiling relied on immunoSEQ multiplex PCR, and the TCRdb table lists in-frame clones only, not all of them. Of about 120,000 clones in the sample, approximately 90% were seen once. Sequenced material: CD4+ T cells from blood, taken 12 months after liver transplant. The receptor source for this set is a human patient who received a liver transplant. Some T cells may originate from the graft donor.

The rearrangement uses TRBV28 and TRBJ1-1; the match to TRBD1 covers 8 bases. In germline, CDR1 is MDHEN, CDR2 SYDVKM. The CDR3 loop spans 15 amino acids. V dropped 5 bases and J dropped 1; count of bases not matched to a gene: 6. This chain's CDR3 is CASSVDQGANTEAFF. In DNA, the CDR3 is TGTGCCAGCAGTGTAGACCAGGGGGCGAACACTGAAGCTTTCTTT.

This sequence joins TRBV5-1 and TRBJ2-1; 10 bases are a match to TRBD2. CDR1 is SGHRS and CDR2 is YFSETQ in the germline V gene. CDR3 length equals 15 residues. V shed 4 bases and J 7 bases; nucleotides not matched to a gene: 8. This CDR3 is CASSNSGTSVNEQFF. The CDR3 coding sequence is TGCGCCAGCAGCAATTCCGGGACTAGCGTGAATGAGCAGTTCTTC. Filled out from reference TRBV5-1 and TRBJ2-1, the complete variable domain reads KAGVTQTPRYLIKTRGQQVTLSCSPISGHRSVSWYQQTPGQGLQFLFEYFSETQRNKGNFPGRFSGRQFSNSRSEMNVSTLELGDSALYLCASSNSGTSVNEQFFGPGTRLTVL.

The V call is TRBV5-6, the J call TRBJ2-6; tentatively, D is TRBD1 (6 bases). Germline V gene sequence: CDR1 SGHDT, CDR2 YYEEEE. Trimming took 4 bases from V and 0 from J, leaving 14 bases between them. The CDR3 is 17 residues long. CDR3 region: CASSRTGILSGANVLTF. The DNA for the CDR3 is TGTGCCAGCAGCCGCACAGGGATCCTCTCTGGGGCCAACGTCCTGACTTTC.

The chain combines TRBV30 with TRBJ2-1, with D tentatively TRBD1 (5 bases). The CDR3 spans 14 residues. Looked up from germline, CDR1 is GTSNPN and CDR2 is SVGIG (reference sequence). DNA for the CDR3: TGTGCTCTGACAGAACAGAGCTCCTACAATGAGCAGTTCTTC. As protein: CALTEQSSYNEQFF.

The chain uses TRBV18 and TRBJ2-2, with D uncertain. Trimming pared 0 bases from V and 1 base from J, leaving 0 bases between. Germline CDR1 reads KGHSH; CDR2 reads LQKENI. The CDR3 extends over 13 amino acids. CDR3 DNA sequence: TGTGCCAGCTCACCACCGAACACCGGGGAGCTGTTTTTT. Translation gives CASSPPNTGELFF.

This chain connects TRBV7-8 to TRBJ1-1, with D unresolved. Germline assignment: CDR1 SGHVS and CDR2 FQNEAQ. V was cut by 1 base and J by 1 base, with 7 bases left in between. The CDR3 totals 14 residues. CDR3 residues: CASSLGAQNTEAFF. Written as DNA, the CDR3 is TGTGCCAGCAGCTTAGGGGCACAGAACACTGAAGCTTTCTTT.

The chain recombines TRBV2 with TRBJ1-4; tentative D call: TRBD1 (5 bases). Germline values: CDR1 SNHLY, CDR2 FYNNEI. This CDR3 is 17 amino acids long. Trimming took 8 bases from V and 3 from J, leaving 22 bases between them. The CDR3 here is CASQSRESLGPNEKLFF. The DNA of the CDR3 is TGTGCCAGCCAGTCCCGGGAAAGCCTGGGGCCTAATGAAAAACTGTTTTTT.

Comment on this clone: An end of the junction does not agree with germline; a read error may underlie this. This chain joins TRBV30 and TRBJ1-5, with D tentatively TRBD1 (5 bases). The germline V gene has CDR1 GTSNPN and CDR2 SVGIG (reference sequence). The CDR3 has 14 amino acids. The CDR3 coding sequence is TGTGCCTGGAGTGAAGGGACGGTCAATCAACCCCAGCATTTT. Residues: CAWSEGTVNQPQHF.